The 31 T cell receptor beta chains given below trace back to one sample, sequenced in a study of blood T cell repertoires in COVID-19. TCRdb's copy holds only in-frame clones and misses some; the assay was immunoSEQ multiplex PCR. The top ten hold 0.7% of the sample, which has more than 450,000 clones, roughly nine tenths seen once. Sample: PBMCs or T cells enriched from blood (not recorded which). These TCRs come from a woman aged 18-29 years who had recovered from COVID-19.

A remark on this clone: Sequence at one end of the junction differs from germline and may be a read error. DNA for the CDR3: TGTGCCACCAGCCGAGAGGGTAGCGGGGGGGATACGCAGTATTTT. Translation gives CATSREGSGGDTQYF. V and J are TRBV15 and TRBJ2-3; TRBD2 aligns across 10 bases. The germline CDR1 and CDR2 sequences are LNHNV and YYDKDF (reference sequence). This CDR3 contains 15 residues.

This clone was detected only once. CDR3 sequence reads: CASSYWGGGADTQYF. In DNA form, the CDR3 reads TGTGCCAGCAGTTACTGGGGCGGGGGCGCAGATACGCAGTATTTT. The chain has TRBV6-5 and TRBJ2-3; possibly TRBD2 for D (7 bases). Looked up from germline, CDR1 is MNHEY and CDR2 is SVGAGI. The ends were cut back, 1 base at V and 4 bases at J, with 12 bases in the middle. This CDR3 is 15 amino acids long.

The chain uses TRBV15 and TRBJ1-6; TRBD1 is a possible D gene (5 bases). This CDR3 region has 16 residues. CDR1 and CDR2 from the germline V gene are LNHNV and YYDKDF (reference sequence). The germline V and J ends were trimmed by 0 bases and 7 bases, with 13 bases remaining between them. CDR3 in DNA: TGTGCCACCAGCAGAGATCGGCAGGGCGCAAATTCACCCCTCCACTTT. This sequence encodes CATSRDRQGANSPLHF. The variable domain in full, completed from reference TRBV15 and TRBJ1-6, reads DAMVIQNPRYQVTQFGKPVTLSCSQTLNHNVMYWYQQKSSQAPKLLFHYYDKDFNNEADTPDNFQSRRPNTSFCFLDIRSPGLGDTAMYLCATSRDRQGANSPLHFGNGTRLTVT.

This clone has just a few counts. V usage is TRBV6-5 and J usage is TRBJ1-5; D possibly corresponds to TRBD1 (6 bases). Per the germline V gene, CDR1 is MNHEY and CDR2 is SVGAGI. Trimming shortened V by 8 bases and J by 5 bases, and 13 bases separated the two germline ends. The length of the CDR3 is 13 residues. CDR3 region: CASADSKYQPQHF. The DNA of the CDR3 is TGTGCCAGCGCGGACAGCAAGTATCAGCCCCAGCATTTT.

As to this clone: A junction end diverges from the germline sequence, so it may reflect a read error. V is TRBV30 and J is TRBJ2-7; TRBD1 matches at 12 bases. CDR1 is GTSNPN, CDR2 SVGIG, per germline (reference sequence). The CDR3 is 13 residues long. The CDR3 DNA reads TGTGCCTGGACGGGACAGGGGGCTGAAAACTTCAACTTC. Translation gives CAWTGQGAENFNF.

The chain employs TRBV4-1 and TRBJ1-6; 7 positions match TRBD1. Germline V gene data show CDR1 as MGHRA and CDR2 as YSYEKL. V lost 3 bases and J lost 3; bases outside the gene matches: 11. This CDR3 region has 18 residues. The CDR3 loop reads CASSHKMDRLLYNSPLHF. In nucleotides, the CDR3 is TGCGCCAGCAGCCATAAGATGGACAGGCTTCTCTATAATTCACCCCTCCACTTT.

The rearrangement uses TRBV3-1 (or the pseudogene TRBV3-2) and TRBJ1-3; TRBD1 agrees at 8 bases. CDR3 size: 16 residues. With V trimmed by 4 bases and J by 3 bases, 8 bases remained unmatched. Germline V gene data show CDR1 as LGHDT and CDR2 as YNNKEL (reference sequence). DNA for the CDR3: TGTGCCAGCAGCCCTGCAGGGGGCTCAGGTGGAAACACCATATATTTT. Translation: CASSPAGGSGGNTIYF.

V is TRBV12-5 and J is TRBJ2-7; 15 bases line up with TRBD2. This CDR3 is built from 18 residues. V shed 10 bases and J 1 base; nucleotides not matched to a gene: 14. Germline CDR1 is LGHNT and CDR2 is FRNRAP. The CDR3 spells CATPNNGTSGGRSYEQYF. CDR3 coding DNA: TGTGCTACGCCGAACAACGGGACTAGCGGGGGGAGATCCTACGAGCAGTACTTC.

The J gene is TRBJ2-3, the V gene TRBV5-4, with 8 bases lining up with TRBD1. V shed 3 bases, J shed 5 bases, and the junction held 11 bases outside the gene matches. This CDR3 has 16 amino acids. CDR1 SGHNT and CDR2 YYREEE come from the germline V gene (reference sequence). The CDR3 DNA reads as TGTGCCAGCAGCTCCCAATGGACAGGGTCGGGAGATACGCAGTATTTT. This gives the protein CASSSQWTGSGDTQYF. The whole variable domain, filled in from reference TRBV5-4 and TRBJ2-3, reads ETGVTQSPTHLIKTRGQQVTLRCSSQSGHNTVSWYQQALGQGPQFIFQYYREEENGRGNFPPRFSGLQFPNYSSELNVNALELDDSALYLCASSSQWTGSGDTQYFGPGTRLTVL.

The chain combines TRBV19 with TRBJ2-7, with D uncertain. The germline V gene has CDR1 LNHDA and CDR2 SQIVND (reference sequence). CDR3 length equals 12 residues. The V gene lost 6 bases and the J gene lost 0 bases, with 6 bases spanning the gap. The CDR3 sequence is CASSANSYEQYF. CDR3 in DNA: TGTGCCAGTAGCGCTAACTCCTACGAGCAGTACTTC.

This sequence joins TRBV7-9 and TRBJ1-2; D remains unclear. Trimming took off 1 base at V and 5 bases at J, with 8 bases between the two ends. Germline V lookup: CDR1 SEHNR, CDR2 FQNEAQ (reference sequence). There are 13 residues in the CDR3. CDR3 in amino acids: CASSLVNRYGYTF. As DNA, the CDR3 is TGTGCCAGCAGCTTAGTTAATCGGTATGGCTACACCTTC.

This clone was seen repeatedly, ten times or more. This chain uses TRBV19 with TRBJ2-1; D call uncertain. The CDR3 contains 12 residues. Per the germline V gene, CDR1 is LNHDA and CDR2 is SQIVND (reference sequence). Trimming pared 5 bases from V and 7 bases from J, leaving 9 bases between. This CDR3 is CASSLGPNEQFF. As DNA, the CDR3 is TGTGCCAGTAGTCTTGGCCCAAATGAGCAGTTCTTC.

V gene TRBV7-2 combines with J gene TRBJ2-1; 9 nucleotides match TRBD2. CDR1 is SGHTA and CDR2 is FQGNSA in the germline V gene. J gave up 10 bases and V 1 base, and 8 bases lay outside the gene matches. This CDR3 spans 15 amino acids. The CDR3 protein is CASSLEATSGGEQFF. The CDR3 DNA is TGTGCCAGCAGCTTAGAGGCGACTAGCGGAGGGGAGCAGTTCTTC.

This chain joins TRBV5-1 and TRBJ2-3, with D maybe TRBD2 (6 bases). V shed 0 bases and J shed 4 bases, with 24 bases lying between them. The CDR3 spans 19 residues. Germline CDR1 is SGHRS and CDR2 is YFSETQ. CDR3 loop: CASSLEGQATEGGADTQYF. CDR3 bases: TGCGCCAGCAGCTTGGAAGGTCAGGCGACTGAGGGAGGAGCAGATACGCAGTATTTT.

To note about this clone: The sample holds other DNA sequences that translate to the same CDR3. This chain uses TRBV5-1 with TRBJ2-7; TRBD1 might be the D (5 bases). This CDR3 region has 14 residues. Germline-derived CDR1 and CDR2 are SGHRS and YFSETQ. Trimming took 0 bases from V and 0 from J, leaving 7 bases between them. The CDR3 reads CASSLDRSSYEQYF. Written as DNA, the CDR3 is TGCGCCAGCAGCTTGGACAGGAGCTCCTACGAGCAGTACTTC.

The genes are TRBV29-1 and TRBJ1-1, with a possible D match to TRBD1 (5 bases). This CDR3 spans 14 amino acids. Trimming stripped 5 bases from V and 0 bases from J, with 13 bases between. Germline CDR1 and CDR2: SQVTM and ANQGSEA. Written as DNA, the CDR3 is TGCAGCGTTAAGGGGCCCTACATGAACACTGAAGCTTTCTTT. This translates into CSVKGPYMNTEAFF.

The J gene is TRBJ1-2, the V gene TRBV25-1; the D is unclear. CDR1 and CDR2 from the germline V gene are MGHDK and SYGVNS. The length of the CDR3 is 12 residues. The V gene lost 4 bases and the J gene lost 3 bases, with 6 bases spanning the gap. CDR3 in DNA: TGTGCCAGCAGTGCTCTCGACTATGGCTACACCTTC. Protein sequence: CASSALDYGYTF.

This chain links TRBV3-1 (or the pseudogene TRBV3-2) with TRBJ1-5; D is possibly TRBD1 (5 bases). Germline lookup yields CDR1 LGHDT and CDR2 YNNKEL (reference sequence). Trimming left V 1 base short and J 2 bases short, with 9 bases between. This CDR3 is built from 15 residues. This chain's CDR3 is CASSQGGVGNQPQHF. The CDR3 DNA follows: TGTGCCAGCAGCCAAGGGGGGGTAGGCAATCAGCCCCAGCATTTT.

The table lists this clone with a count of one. The DNA of the CDR3 is TGTGCCAGTACCCCGACAGGGGGGCGGTATATCGGGGAGCTGTTTTTT. Amino acids: CASTPTGGRYIGELFF. The chain uses TRBV19 and TRBJ2-2; 9 bases fit TRBD1. The length of the CDR3 is 16 residues. V was pared by 7 bases and J by 7 bases, with 13 bases of the junction left unmatched. The germline CDR1 and CDR2 sequences are LNHDA and SQIVND (reference sequence).

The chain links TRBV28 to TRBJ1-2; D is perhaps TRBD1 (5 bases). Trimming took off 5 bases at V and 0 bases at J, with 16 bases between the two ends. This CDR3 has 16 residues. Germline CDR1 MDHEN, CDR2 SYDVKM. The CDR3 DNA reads TGTGCCAGCAGTGAGGAGGGGCAGCCTCCTAACTATGGCTACACCTTC. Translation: CASSEEGQPPNYGYTF.

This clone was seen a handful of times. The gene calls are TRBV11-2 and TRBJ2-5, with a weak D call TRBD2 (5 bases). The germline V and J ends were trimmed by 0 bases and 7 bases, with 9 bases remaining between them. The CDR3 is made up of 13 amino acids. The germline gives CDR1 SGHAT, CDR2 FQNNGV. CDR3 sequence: CASSLEVEGTQYF. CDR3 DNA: TGTGCCAGCAGCTTAGAGGTAGAGGGGACCCAGTACTTC.

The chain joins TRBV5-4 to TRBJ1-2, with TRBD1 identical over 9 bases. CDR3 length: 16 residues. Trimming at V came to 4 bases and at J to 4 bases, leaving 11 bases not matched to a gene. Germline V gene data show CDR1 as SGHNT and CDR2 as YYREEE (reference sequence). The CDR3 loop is CASSAARDRDLYGYTF. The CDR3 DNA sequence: TGTGCCAGCAGCGCAGCCCGGGACAGGGACCTCTATGGCTACACCTTC.

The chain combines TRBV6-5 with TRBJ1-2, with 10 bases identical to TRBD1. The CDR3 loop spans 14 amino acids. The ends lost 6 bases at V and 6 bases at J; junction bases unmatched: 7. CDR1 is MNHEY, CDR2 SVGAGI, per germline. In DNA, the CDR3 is TGTGCCAGCAGCGGCCGGACAGGGGGAGATGGCTACACCTTC. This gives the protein CASSGRTGGDGYTF.

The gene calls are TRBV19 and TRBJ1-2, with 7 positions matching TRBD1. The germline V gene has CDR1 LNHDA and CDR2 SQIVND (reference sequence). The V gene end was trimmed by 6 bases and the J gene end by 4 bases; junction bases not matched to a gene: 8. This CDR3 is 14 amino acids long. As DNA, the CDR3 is TGTGCCAGTAGCGCAGGGGGTCGGGGCTATGGCTACACCTTC. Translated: CASSAGGRGYGYTF. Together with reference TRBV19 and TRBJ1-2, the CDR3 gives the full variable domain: DGGITQSPKYLFRKEGQNVTLSCEQNLNHDAMYWYRQDPGQGLRLIYYSQIVNDFQKGDIAEGYSVSREKKESFPLTVTSAQKNPTAFYLCASSAGGRGYGYTFGSGTRLTVV.

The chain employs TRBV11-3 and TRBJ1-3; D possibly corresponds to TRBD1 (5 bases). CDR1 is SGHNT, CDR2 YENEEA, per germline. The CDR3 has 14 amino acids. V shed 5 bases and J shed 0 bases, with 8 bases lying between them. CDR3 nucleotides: TGTGCCAGCAGCCGCGGGGGCTCTGGAAACACCATATATTTT. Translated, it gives CASSRGGSGNTIYF.

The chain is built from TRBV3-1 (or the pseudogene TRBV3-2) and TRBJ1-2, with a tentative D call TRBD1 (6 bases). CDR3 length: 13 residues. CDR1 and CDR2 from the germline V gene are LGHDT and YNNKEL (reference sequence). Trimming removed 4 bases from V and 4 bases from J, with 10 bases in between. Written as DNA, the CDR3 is TGTGCCAGCAGCCCCGGGGGGGCCTATGGCTACACCTTC. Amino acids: CASSPGGAYGYTF.

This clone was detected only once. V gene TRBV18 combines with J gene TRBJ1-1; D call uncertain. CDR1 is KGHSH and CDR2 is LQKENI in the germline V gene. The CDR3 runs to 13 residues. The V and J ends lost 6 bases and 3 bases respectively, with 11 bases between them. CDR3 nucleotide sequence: TGTGCCAGCTCGCCTGGGAGTGACACTGAAGCTTTCTTT. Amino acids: CASSPGSDTEAFF.

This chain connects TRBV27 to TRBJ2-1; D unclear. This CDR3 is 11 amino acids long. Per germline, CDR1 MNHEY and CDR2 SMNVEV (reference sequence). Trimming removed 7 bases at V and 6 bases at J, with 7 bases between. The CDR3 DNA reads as TGTGCCAGCAACTCCCTCAATGAGCAGTTCTTC. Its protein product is CASNSLNEQFF.

The DNA of the CDR3 is TGTGCCAGCCTATTCCGGGTCCTTCTCGGGGGAGCTTTCTTT. Protein product: CASLFRVLLGGAFF. The V call is TRBV6-5, the J call TRBJ1-1, with a weak D call TRBD1 (5 bases). Deletions cut 8 bases from V and 10 bases from J, with 23 bases between. Germline V CDR1 and CDR2: MNHEY, SVGAGI. The CDR3 totals 14 residues.

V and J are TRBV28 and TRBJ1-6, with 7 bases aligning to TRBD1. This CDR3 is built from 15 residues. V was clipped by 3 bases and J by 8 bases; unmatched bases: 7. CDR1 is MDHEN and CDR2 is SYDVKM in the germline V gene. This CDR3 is CASSLAGTDYSPLHF. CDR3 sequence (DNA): TGTGCCAGCAGTTTGGCCGGGACAGATTATTCACCCCTCCACTTT.

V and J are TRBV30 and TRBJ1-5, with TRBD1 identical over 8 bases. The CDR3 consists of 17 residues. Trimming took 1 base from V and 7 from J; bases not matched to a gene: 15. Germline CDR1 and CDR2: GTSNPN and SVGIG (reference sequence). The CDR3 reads CAWSAGTGDRRNQPQHF. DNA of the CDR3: TGTGCCTGGAGTGCCGGGACAGGCGATCGGAGGAACCAGCCCCAGCATTTT.